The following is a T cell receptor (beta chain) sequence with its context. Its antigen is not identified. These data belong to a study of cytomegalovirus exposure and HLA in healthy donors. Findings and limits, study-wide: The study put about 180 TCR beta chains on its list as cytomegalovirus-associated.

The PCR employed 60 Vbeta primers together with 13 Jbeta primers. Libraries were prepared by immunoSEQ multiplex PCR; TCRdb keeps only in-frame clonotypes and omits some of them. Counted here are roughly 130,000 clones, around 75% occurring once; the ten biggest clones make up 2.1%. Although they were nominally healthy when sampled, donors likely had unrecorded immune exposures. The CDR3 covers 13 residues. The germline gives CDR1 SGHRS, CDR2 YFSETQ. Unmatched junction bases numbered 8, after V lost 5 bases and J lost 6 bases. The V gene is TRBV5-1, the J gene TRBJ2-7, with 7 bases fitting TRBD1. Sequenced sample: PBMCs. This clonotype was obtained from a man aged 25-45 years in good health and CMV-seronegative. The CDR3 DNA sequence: TGCGCCAGCAGTCACGACAGGGTAGGCGAGCAGTACTTC. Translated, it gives CASSHDRVGEQYF.